This TCR beta chain appears in the sequencing data of a study of blood T cell repertoires in COVID-19. About the study: T cells, B-cell-depleted T cells, or PBMCs supplied cDNA or gDNA.

This clone was detected only once. CDR1 is SGHTA and CDR2 is FQGNSA in the germline V gene. CDR3 length: 14 amino acids. Trimming left V 4 bases short and J 1 base short, with 10 bases between. Clones were read by immunoSEQ multiplex PCR, and TCRdb kept only the in-frame ones, dropping some. The repertoire has approximately 340,000 clones, around 80% of them found once; the top ten carry under 3%. V and J are TRBV7-2 and TRBJ1-1; D is perhaps TRBD1 (5 bases). The source is a man aged 25 to 40 with active or convalescent COVID-19. The sample consisted of peripheral blood. The CDR3 loop is CASSSLGGNTEAFF. CDR3 DNA: TGTGCCAGCAGCTCCCTCGGGGGGAACACTGAAGCTTTCTTT. Based on the CDR3 plus reference TRBV7-2 and TRBJ1-1, the full variable domain is GAGVSQSPSNKVTEKGKDVELRCDPISGHTALYWYRQSLGQGLEFLIYFQGNSAPDKSGLPSDRFSAERTGGSVSTLTIQRTQQEDSAVYLCASSSLGGNTEAFFGQGTRLTVV.